The rows below give T cell receptor beta chains drawn from one sample of a study of T-cell memory formation after mild COVID-19. A single record per CDR3 protein comes from TCRdb applying MiXCR to the 5' RACE reads. The table includes approximately 260,000 distinct CDR3 sequences, over 15% detected once. Material for sequencing was PBMCs or a T cell subset sorted from them (not recorded which). The receptor set was obtained from a man younger than 35 who had mild COVID-19 (a few samples of this study predate the infection). Cell type and time point are not known. The CDR3 runs from the conserved cysteine through the conserved F or W. A D gene is named only where the DNA matches it firmly. Clone size is not always given. Where it is, it says once, few, many or a class for expanded clones.

NA,TRBJ2-6,TRBV6-5,TRBD1,TGTGCCAGCACTGACAGGGGACGCTCTGGGGCCAACGTCCTGACTTTC,CASTDRGRSGANVLTF
few,TRBJ1-5,TRBV12-3/TRBV12-4,NA,TGTGCCACCTCGGCGGGGCGGCCCAATCAGCCCCAGCATTTT,CATSAGRPNQPQHF
many,TRBJ2-1,TRBV5-1,NA,TGCGCCAGCTTCACGAGCGGTACCTACAATGAGCAGTTCTTC,CASFTSGTYNEQFF
NA,TRBJ2-3,TRBV12-3/TRBV12-4,NA,TGTGCCAGCAGTCAGGAGGTGAGCACAGATACGCAGTATTTT,CASSQEVSTDTQYF
many,TRBJ1-1,TRBV2,NA,TGTGCCAGCGCTCTTCCGGGACGCCTGGTCCGGGCTTTCTTT,CASALPGRLVRAFF
many,TRBJ1-2,TRBV5-1,NA,TGCGCCAGCAGCGCTGGACCTAGCTATGGCTACACCTTC,CASSAGPSYGYTF
few,TRBJ1-3,TRBV7-2,NA,TGTGCCAGCAGCTACCTCGGGGGTTCTGGAAACACCATATATTTT,CASSYLGGSGNTIYF
few,TRBJ1-2,TRBV7-9,TRBD1,TGTGCCAGCAGCTTCTCCGGGACAGGGATTGGTGGCTACACCTTC,CASSFSGTGIGGYTF
NA,TRBJ1-4,TRBV14,NA,TGTGCCAGCAGCCAAGATTACGGTGAAAAACTGTTTTTT,CASSQDYGEKLFF
few,TRBJ2-1,TRBV7-6,NA,TGTGCCAGCAGCTTAGTACGCGACGGTTACAATGAGCAGTTCTTC,CASSLVRDGYNEQFF
NA,TRBJ1-1,TRBV5-1,TRBD1,TGCGCCAGCAGCTCGGACAGGGGAGTCACTGAAGCTTTCTTT,CASSSDRGVTEAFF
NA,TRBJ2-1,TRBV7-9,NA,TGTGCCAGCAGTTCCTGGACGGACAATGAGCAGTTCTTC,CASSSWTDNEQFF
many,TRBJ1-2,TRBV5-1,NA,TGCGCCAGCAGCCAGGACAAGGTTGGCTACACCTTC,CASSQDKVGYTF
few,TRBJ2-3,TRBV9,NA,TGTGCCAGCAGCCCAGACTGGGCAGATACGCAGTATTTT,CASSPDWADTQYF
NA,TRBJ1-5,TRBV7-2,NA,TGTGCCAGCAGCCAGAACAATCAGCCCCAGCATTTT,CASSQNNQPQHF